The 30 T cell receptor beta chains reported below all come from one sample, sequenced in a study of beta chain features in type 1 diabetes. Study-wide findings and caveats: Type 1 diabetes patients showed a moderate but significant shortening of TCRB CDR3s in all four CD4+ subsets.

The antigens of these receptors remain unknown. Reverse transcription of all isolated RNA meant that expressed TCRB transcripts were sequenced. Clones were sequenced by immunoSEQ multiplex PCR, and TCRdb holds only the in-frame ones, with some missing. The data show approximately 44,000 clones, with around 70% seen just once and about 2% held by the top ten. The sample taken for sequencing was Tregs from blood. The source is a young woman with type 1 diabetes.

This sequence joins TRBV19 and TRBJ2-1; 14 positions match TRBD2. This CDR3 spans 15 amino acids. Trimming at V came to 9 bases and at J to 4 bases, leaving 5 bases not matched to a gene. The germline gives CDR1 LNHDA, CDR2 SQIVND (reference sequence). The CDR3 DNA follows: TGTGCCAGGATCGGGACTAGCGGGGGTTACAATGAGCAGTTCTTC. Its translation: CARIGTSGGYNEQFF.

This clone has only a few counts. The chain combines TRBV28 with TRBJ2-2; the D is unclear. CDR3 length: 13 residues. Germline assignment: CDR1 MDHEN and CDR2 SYDVKM. V was shortened by 5 bases and J by 4 bases, with 8 bases between the two germline ends. CDR3 nucleotide sequence: TGTGCCAGCAGTCCCTCTAGCACCGGGGAGCTGTTTTTT. Translating it yields CASSPSSTGELFF.

The chain uses TRBV7-9 and TRBJ1-1; TRBD1 is a possible D gene (6 bases). Trimming stripped 0 bases from V and 4 bases from J, with 15 bases between. The CDR3 is made up of 16 amino acids. The V gene's germline CDR1 is SEHNR and CDR2 FQNEAQ (reference sequence). CDR3: CASSLAPGTGSTEAFF. For the CDR3, the DNA is TGTGCCAGCAGCTTAGCCCCGGGCACAGGGAGCACTGAAGCTTTCTTT. Full variable domain (remainder filled in from reference TRBV7-9 and TRBJ1-1): DTGVSQNPRHKITKRGQNVTFRCDPISEHNRLYWYRQTLGQGPEFLTYFQNEAQLEKSRLLSDRFSAERPKGSFSTLEIQRTEQGDSAMYLCASSLAPGTGSTEAFFGQGTRLTVV.

This clone was found once. The V and J genes are TRBV7-2 and TRBJ1-1; TRBD1 is a possible D gene (6 bases). From germline, CDR1 is SGHTA and CDR2 FQGNSA. V gave up 4 bases and J gave up 1 base, with 10 bases separating them. The CDR3 has 14 residues. Written as DNA, the CDR3 is TGTGCCAGCAGCTCGACAGGTAGGAACACTGAAGCTTTCTTT. Its protein product is CASSSTGRNTEAFF.

J is TRBJ2-7 and V is TRBV6-1; TRBD1 aligns across 8 bases. The CDR3 has 15 residues. Trimming at V came to 2 bases and at J to 0 bases, leaving 3 bases not matched to a gene. The germline V gene has CDR1 MNHNS and CDR2 SASEGT. The CDR3 spells CASSEQDRVSYEQYF. CDR3 coding DNA: TGTGCCAGCAGTGAACAGGACAGGGTCTCCTACGAGCAGTACTTC.

The chain joins TRBV5-6 to TRBJ1-5, with D unclear. CDR1 and CDR2 from the germline V gene are SGHDT and YYEEEE. This CDR3 comprises 16 residues. V lost 4 bases, J lost 4 bases, and 18 bases lay in between. The CDR3 loop reads CASSLAPGFENQPQHF. The CDR3 DNA follows: TGTGCCAGCAGCCTTGCACCGGGTTTCGAGAATCAGCCCCAGCATTTT.

The J gene is TRBJ2-7, the V gene TRBV5-1; 9 bases are shared with TRBD1. Germline V CDR1 and CDR2: SGHRS, YFSETQ. J was trimmed by 4 bases and V by 2 bases; bases with no gene match: 7. The CDR3 consists of 15 residues. The CDR3 sequence: CASSLGVDRGYEQYF. The CDR3 DNA reads as TGCGCCAGCAGCTTAGGGGTGGACAGGGGATACGAGCAGTACTTC.

The chain uses TRBV18 and TRBJ1-6; the D is unclear. Germline CDR1 KGHSH, CDR2 LQKENI. The CDR3 has 18 residues. Between the trimmed V and J ends, which lost 3 bases and 0 bases, there was a span of 15 bases. The DNA for the CDR3 is TGTGCCAGCTCACCGGGAGCAGTCCGGAGCTCCTATAATTCACCCCTCCACTTT. Translation: CASSPGAVRSSYNSPLHF.

The chain links TRBV18 to TRBJ2-7; D may be TRBD1 (5 bases). Per germline, CDR1 KGHSH and CDR2 LQKENI. This CDR3 is built from 13 residues. Trimming removed 0 bases from V and 6 bases from J, with 9 bases in between. The CDR3 bases are TGTGCCAGCTCACCACCGATAGGGGTCGAGCAGTACTTC. This encodes CASSPPIGVEQYF.

This clone was counted between two and nine times. This chain uses TRBV7-2 with TRBJ2-1; a weak D match, TRBD2 (5 bases). CDR1 and CDR2 (germline): SGHTA, FQGNSA. V dropped 6 bases and J dropped 10 bases, with 13 bases sitting between them. The CDR3 sequence is 12 residues long. CDR3 bases: TGTGCCAGCAGTTACGAAACGGGGGAGCAGTTCTTC. This encodes CASSYETGEQFF.

In its sample, this clone is medium-sized (0.01 to 0.1%). The rearrangement joins TRBV7-9 to TRBJ2-7; a possible D gene is TRBD2 (6 bases). V was cut by 6 bases and J by 6 bases, with 15 bases left in between. Germline V gene data show CDR1 as SEHNR and CDR2 as FQNEAQ (reference sequence). The CDR3 runs 13 residues. Here the CDR3 reads CASRRGTHIEQYF. The CDR3 coding sequence is TGTGCCAGCAGAAGAGGGACTCACATCGAGCAGTACTTC.

This clone came up a few times. V usage is TRBV25-1 and J usage is TRBJ1-6; D is unclear. Trimming shortened V by 3 bases and J by 0 bases, and 3 bases separated the two germline ends. Germline CDR1 reads MGHDK; CDR2 reads SYGVNS. The CDR3 runs to 14 residues. DNA for the CDR3: TGTGCCAGCAGTGACAGCTCCTATAATTCACCCCTCCACTTT. It codes for CASSDSSYNSPLHF.

The chain is built from TRBV7-2 and TRBJ2-2; D uncertain. The CDR3 extends over 14 amino acids. Germline CDR1 reads SGHTA; CDR2 reads FQGNSA. V shed 6 bases and J shed 1 base, with 9 bases lying between them. The CDR3 reads CASRAPRNTGELFF. CDR3 coding DNA: TGTGCCAGCAGAGCTCCACGGAACACCGGGGAGCTGTTTTTT.

This clone qualifies as medium-sized. The CDR3 bases are TGTGCCAGCAGACCGGGACAGGGTAGACTCTCTGGGGCCAACGTCCTGACTTTC. Its translation: CASRPGQGRLSGANVLTF. This chain joins TRBV2 and TRBJ2-6; 9 bases align to TRBD1. V lost 6 bases to trimming and J lost 0 bases; unmatched junction nucleotides: 9. Germline assignment: CDR1 SNHLY and CDR2 FYNNEI. The CDR3 extends over 18 amino acids.

The count of this clone is one. The chain is built from TRBV5-1 and TRBJ2-7; 8 nucleotides align to TRBD1. V dropped 4 bases and J dropped 4; count of bases not matched to a gene: 19. Germline-derived CDR1 and CDR2 are SGHRS and YFSETQ. This CDR3 contains 18 residues. The CDR3 loop reads CASSPRGPRLETKYEQYF. The CDR3 bases are TGCGCCAGCAGCCCCAGGGGGCCTCGACTGGAAACTAAATACGAGCAGTACTTC.

The J gene is TRBJ1-2, the V gene TRBV6-1; 8 bases line up with TRBD1. After removal of 4 bases from V and 8 bases from J, the junction contained 3 bases not matched to a gene. Germline lookup yields CDR1 MNHNS and CDR2 SASEGT. The CDR3 sequence is 12 residues long. The CDR3 coding sequence is TGTGCCAGCAGTGTGGGGGACAGGGGCTACACCTTC. Its protein is CASSVGDRGYTF.

The J gene is TRBJ1-2, the V gene TRBV9; no clear D gene. V lost 0 bases and J lost 0, with 6 bases in between. CDR1 SGDLS and CDR2 YYNGEE come from the germline V gene. The CDR3 extends over 14 amino acids. The CDR3 bases are TGTGCCAGCAGCGTAGGGGCAGCTAACTATGGCTACACCTTC. It codes for CASSVGAANYGYTF.

The chain employs TRBV13 and TRBJ2-7, with D possibly TRBD1 on 6 matching bases. CDR1 PRHDT and CDR2 FYEKMQ come from the germline V gene (reference sequence). V gave up 3 bases and J gave up 4 bases, with 13 bases separating them. The CDR3 extends over 14 amino acids. The CDR3 loop reads CASSFRDTPYEQYF. In DNA form, the CDR3 reads TGTGCCAGCAGCTTCCGGGACACCCCGTACGAGCAGTACTTC.

The chain uses TRBV6-6 and TRBJ2-2; 7 nucleotides line up with TRBD2. This CDR3 region has 13 residues. J lost 6 bases, V lost 10 bases, and 8 bases had no gene match. Germline V lookup: CDR1 MNHNY, CDR2 SVGAGI (reference sequence). DNA of the CDR3: TGTGCCACCGCGGGAGAGGGTGCCGGGGAGCTGTTTTTT. This gives the protein CATAGEGAGELFF.

The J gene is TRBJ1-5, the V gene TRBV7-2; the D is unclear. Per the germline V gene, CDR1 is SGHTA and CDR2 is FQGNSA. V gave up 1 base and J gave up 2 bases, with 6 bases separating them. The CDR3 spans 14 residues. The CDR3 is CASSLGIGNQPQHF. The CDR3 nucleotides read TGTGCCAGCAGCTTAGGTATTGGCAATCAGCCCCAGCATTTT.

The gene calls are TRBV6-5 and TRBJ2-7; no clear D gene. V lost 5 bases, J lost 2 bases, and 7 bases lay in between. Looked up from germline, CDR1 is MNHEY and CDR2 is SVGAGI. CDR3 length: 12 residues. CDR3 sequence reads: CASSPSPYEQYF. The DNA of the CDR3 is TGTGCCAGCAGTCCCTCCCCCTACGAGCAGTACTTC.

This chain links TRBV7-9 with TRBJ1-4; 7 nucleotides agree with TRBD1. The CDR3 extends over 15 amino acids. After removal of 0 bases from V and 5 bases from J, the junction contained 3 bases not matched to a gene. Germline loops: CDR1 SEHNR, CDR2 FQNEAQ (reference sequence). Here the CDR3 DNA reads TGTGCCAGCAGCTTAGCGCGCAGGGGGAATGAAAAACTGTTTTTT. Translating gives CASSLARRGNEKLFF.

This chain joins TRBV10-2 and TRBJ2-3, with D possibly TRBD2 on 6 matching bases. This CDR3 is 15 amino acids long. Trimming removed 11 bases at V and 1 base at J, with 19 bases between. Germline-derived CDR1 and CDR2 are WSHSY and SAAADI. CDR3 amino acids: CASHPAPGGTDTQYF. The CDR3 region has the DNA TGCGCCTCCCACCCGGCTCCGGGGGGCACAGATACGCAGTATTTT.

The genes are TRBV7-2 and TRBJ2-5, with D possibly matching TRBD2 (5 bases). The CDR3 extends over 14 amino acids. The V end lost 2 bases, the J end lost 3 bases, and 10 bases lay between the germline ends. Looked up from germline, CDR1 is SGHTA and CDR2 is FQGNSA. The CDR3 bases are TGTGCCAGCAGCTTAAGTACTAGTGAAGAGACCCAGTACTTC. Protein product: CASSLSTSEETQYF.

This chain joins TRBV5-1 and TRBJ1-5; 9 bases fit TRBD1. The CDR3 loop spans 15 amino acids. CDR1 is SGHRS and CDR2 is YFSETQ in the germline V gene. V lost 0 bases to trimming and J lost 6 bases; unmatched junction nucleotides: 4. This CDR3 is CASSLAGQGGQPQHF. In DNA form, the CDR3 reads TGCGCCAGCAGCTTGGCGGGACAGGGCGGTCAGCCCCAGCATTTT.

This chain joins TRBV5-4 and TRBJ1-6; 7 bases match TRBD1. Germline CDR1 and CDR2: SGHNT and YYREEE (reference sequence). This CDR3 region has 13 residues. J lost 10 bases, V lost 5 bases, and 6 bases had no gene match. CDR3 region: CASSSGTDSPLHF. In nucleotides, the CDR3 is TGTGCCAGCAGTTCCGGGACAGACTCACCCCTCCACTTT.

V usage is TRBV7-9 and J usage is TRBJ2-2; the D gene is possibly TRBD1 (6 bases). Per germline, CDR1 SEHNR and CDR2 FQNEAQ (reference sequence). The length of the CDR3 is 13 residues. V lost 2 bases and J lost 7, with 8 bases in between. The CDR3, as DNA: TGTGCCAGCAGCTTACGGACAGACGGGGAGCTGTTTTTT. This translates into CASSLRTDGELFF.

The chain carries TRBV7-2 and TRBJ2-5, with D tentatively TRBD1 (5 bases). V lost 7 bases and J 1 base, leaving 10 bases between the germline ends. From germline, CDR1 is SGHTA and CDR2 FQGNSA. CDR3 size: 13 residues. In nucleotides, the CDR3 is TGTGCCAGCATCAGAGACAGCCAAGAGACCCAGTACTTC. Encoded protein: CASIRDSQETQYF.

The genes are TRBV30 and TRBJ1-3; D uncertain. V was clipped by 6 bases and J by 1 base, with 13 bases between them. This CDR3 comprises 14 residues. Germline loops: CDR1 GTSNPN, CDR2 SVGIG (reference sequence). The CDR3 sequence is CACSPPGSGNTIYF. CDR3 DNA sequence: TGTGCCTGCTCACCGCCGGGGTCTGGAAACACCATATATTTT.

Judged by abundance, this clone is medium-sized. This chain joins TRBV9 and TRBJ2-7; D unresolved. Trimming left V 4 bases short and J 2 bases short, with 13 bases between. This CDR3 contains 14 residues. The germline V gene encodes CDR1 SGDLS and CDR2 YYNGEE. CDR3 bases: TGTGCCAGCAGCTCACGGGTCCCACCCTACGAGCAGTACTTC. Amino acids: CASSSRVPPYEQYF.